This entry lists 21 T cell receptor beta chains sequenced from one sample in a study of T cell responses to AZD1222 COVID-19 vaccine. The data were produced by immunoSEQ multiplex PCR, yet TCRdb's version contains in-frame clones alone and is incomplete. Of more than 150,000 clones in the sample, 90% to 95% were seen once. The material was peripheral blood, obtained 28 days after the second AZD1222 dose. These TCRs come from an adult who received the AZD1222 COVID-19 vaccine.

The CDR3 nucleotides are TGCGCCAGCAGCTTGGATGGGACAGGGGCCTACAATGAGCAGTTCTTC. This gives the protein CASSLDGTGAYNEQFF. The chain carries TRBV5-1 and TRBJ2-1, with 10 nucleotides matching TRBD1. The length of the CDR3 is 16 residues. Trimming cost V 0 bases and J 2 bases; bases outside gene matches: 2. Germline assignment: CDR1 SGHRS and CDR2 YFSETQ.

This chain links TRBV7-2 with TRBJ1-3; TRBD1 matches at 8 bases. The junction had 7 bases not matched to a gene; V was cut back by 5 bases and J by 1 base. Germline loops: CDR1 SGHTA, CDR2 FQGNSA. There are 16 residues in the CDR3. CDR3 nucleotide sequence: TGTGCCAGCAGCCCACATCAGGGGGCGTCTGGAAACACCATATATTTT. It is translated as CASSPHQGASGNTIYF.

The J gene is TRBJ1-3, the V gene TRBV12-3 or TRBV12-4; 7 bases match TRBD1. Trimming cost V 6 bases and J 4 bases; bases outside gene matches: 3. This CDR3 is built from 13 residues. The CDR3 spells CASSWGQGNTIYF. The CDR3 DNA reads as TGTGCCAGCAGCTGGGGACAGGGAAACACCATATATTTT.

This rearrangement joins TRBV6-5 to TRBJ2-3, with 10 bases lining up with TRBD2. This CDR3 comprises 15 residues. Germline CDR1 reads MNHEY; CDR2 reads SVGAGI. The junction had 7 bases not matched to a gene; V was cut back by 3 bases and J by 7 bases. CDR3 region: CASSYWASGSNTQYF. The CDR3 DNA follows: TGTGCCAGCAGTTATTGGGCTAGCGGGAGTAATACGCAGTATTTT.

The chain recombines TRBV12-5 with TRBJ2-3, with unresolved D. The CDR3 contains 12 residues. Looked up from germline, CDR1 is LGHNT and CDR2 is FRNRAP. The V gene lost 5 bases and the J gene lost 1 base, with 4 bases spanning the gap. The CDR3 DNA reads as TGTGCTAGTGGTCAGGGCACAGATACGCAGTATTTT. Residues: CASGQGTDTQYF.

The rearrangement joins TRBV24-1 to TRBJ2-3; 7 nucleotides agree with TRBD1. Germline-derived CDR1 and CDR2 are KGHDR and SFDVKD. The trim removed 9 bases at V and 2 bases at J, leaving 4 bases unmatched. The CDR3 extends over 13 amino acids. The CDR3 DNA reads TGTGCCACCGGAACAGGGGCCACAGATACGCAGTATTTT. This gives the protein CATGTGATDTQYF.

This clone has a single count. The V and J genes are TRBV28 and TRBJ2-1; 9 nucleotides align to TRBD1. Per germline, CDR1 MDHEN and CDR2 SYDVKM. CDR3 length: 16 amino acids. The V segment lost 6 bases and the J segment 5 bases; nucleotides outside the gene matches: 11. The CDR3 reads CASRFRTGEKNNEQFF. The CDR3 DNA reads as TGTGCCAGCAGATTTAGGACAGGGGAAAAAAACAATGAGCAGTTCTTC. The full variable domain, its missing parts supplied by reference TRBV28 and TRBJ2-1, is DVKVTQSSRYLVKRTGEKVFLECVQDMDHENMFWYRQDPGLGLRLIYFSYDVKMKEKGDIPEGYSVSREKKERFSLILESASTNQTSMYLCASRFRTGEKNNEQFFGPGTRLTVL.

The rearrangement links TRBV9 to TRBJ1-2; the D gene is possibly TRBD1 (6 bases). Trimming pared 7 bases from V and 4 bases from J, leaving 14 bases between. Germline CDR1 SGDLS, CDR2 YYNGEE. The CDR3 runs 13 residues. The DNA of the CDR3 is TGTGCCAGCCGGGACACAAGCGCCTATGGCTACACCTTC. Protein sequence: CASRDTSAYGYTF.

V is TRBV6-5 and J is TRBJ1-2; D possibly corresponds to TRBD1 (6 bases). Germline V gene data show CDR1 as MNHEY and CDR2 as SVGAGI. Trimming pared 5 bases from V and 6 bases from J, leaving 13 bases between. This CDR3 spans 13 amino acids. The CDR3 reads CASSKTGWDGYTF. CDR3 in DNA: TGTGCCAGCAGTAAGACAGGTTGGGATGGCTACACCTTC.

This clone has more than one count but fewer than ten. The chain couples TRBV6-1 to TRBJ1-6, with D unresolved. The CDR3 consists of 13 residues. Germline V gene lookup returns CDR1 MNHNS and CDR2 SASEGT. V was clipped by 2 bases and J by 9 bases, with 8 bases between them. The CDR3 loop is CASSERIFSPLHF. CDR3 coding DNA: TGTGCCAGCAGTGAACGGATATTTTCACCCCTCCACTTT.

This sequence joins TRBV29-1 and TRBJ1-4; D is uncertain. Germline V gives CDR1 SQVTM, CDR2 ANQGSEA. V lost 4 bases, J lost 3 bases, and 6 bases lay in between. This CDR3 spans 12 amino acids. In nucleotides, the CDR3 is TGCAGCGTTGCGGGAGCTAATGAAAAACTGTTTTTT. The encoded protein is CSVAGANEKLFF. The full variable domain, in which reference TRBV29-1 and TRBJ1-4 provide the parts outside the CDR3, is SAVISQKPSRDICQRGTSLTIQCQVDSQVTMMFWYRQQPGQSLTLIATANQGSEATYESGFVIDKFPISRPNLTFSTLTVSNMSPEDSSIYLCSVAGANEKLFFGSGTQLSVL.

The chain has TRBV19 and TRBJ1-5; 7 bases agree with TRBD1. Germline V gives CDR1 LNHDA, CDR2 SQIVND (reference sequence). This CDR3 spans 16 amino acids. Losses at the gene ends were 6 bases for V and 5 bases for J; bases not matched to a gene: 13. The CDR3 here is CASSSLPGQLYQPQHF. CDR3 DNA sequence: TGTGCCAGTAGCTCCCTACCGGGACAGCTTTATCAGCCCCAGCATTTT.

This clone was picked up one time. The rearrangement links TRBV6-5 to TRBJ2-1, with TRBD1 matching over 9 bases. Losses at the gene ends were 5 bases for V and 6 bases for J; bases not matched to a gene: 8. The CDR3 has 15 residues. The germline V gene encodes CDR1 MNHEY and CDR2 SVGAGI. Here the CDR3 DNA reads TGTGCCAGCAGTCTACCGGGACAGGGCATCAATGAGCAGTTCTTC. Amino acid sequence: CASSLPGQGINEQFF.

The chain recombines TRBV24-1 with TRBJ2-3, with D possibly being TRBD2 (5 bases). Germline CDR1 reads KGHDR; CDR2 reads SFDVKD. CDR3 length: 18 amino acids. Trimming stripped 9 bases from V and 2 bases from J, with 26 bases between. This chain's CDR3 is CATPSLVALAPLTDTQYF. The CDR3 nucleotides read TGTGCCACCCCATCCCTAGTCGCCCTAGCCCCACTCACAGATACGCAGTATTTT.

J is TRBJ2-1 and V is TRBV11-2, with TRBD2 identical over 11 bases. Germline-derived CDR1 and CDR2 are SGHAT and FQNNGV. The trim removed 5 bases at V and 9 bases at J, leaving 6 bases unmatched. The CDR3 has 14 amino acids. In DNA, the CDR3 is TGTGCCAGCAGCACCCGACTAGCGGGAAGTGAGCAGTTCTTC. Translation gives CASSTRLAGSEQFF. Full variable domain (missing parts from reference TRBV11-2 and TRBJ2-1): EAGVAQSPRYKIIEKRQSVAFWCNPISGHATLYWYQQILGQGPKLLIQFQNNGVVDDSQLPKDRFSAERLKGVDSTLKIQPAKLEDSAVYLCASSTRLAGSEQFFGPGTRLTVL.

A few counts support this clone. This sequence joins TRBV9 and TRBJ1-3, with unresolved D. The CDR3 has 16 amino acids. Germline values: CDR1 SGDLS, CDR2 YYNGEE. Trimming took 3 bases from V and 3 from J, leaving 16 bases between them. The CDR3 DNA reads as TGTGCCAGCAGCGAGAACCCAGGCCGGTTTGGAAACACCATATATTTT. This sequence encodes CASSENPGRFGNTIYF. The variable domain in full, completed from reference TRBV9 and TRBJ1-3, reads DSGVTQTPKHLITATGQRVTLRCSPRSGDLSVYWYQQSLDQGLQFLIQYYNGEERAKGNILERFSAQQFPDLHSELNLSSLELGDSALYFCASSENPGRFGNTIYFGEGSWLTVV.

The gene calls are TRBV7-9 and TRBJ1-1; D may be TRBD1 (5 bases). The CDR3 has 15 residues. V shed 6 bases and J shed 2 bases, with 16 bases lying between them. Germline assignment: CDR1 SEHNR and CDR2 FQNEAQ (reference sequence). CDR3 bases: TGTGCCAGCAGTCGAATCCAGGGCGCCAACACTGAAGCTTTCTTT. This codes for CASSRIQGANTEAFF.

The chain carries TRBV7-9 and TRBJ2-4; D is perhaps TRBD1 (6 bases). The length of the CDR3 is 17 residues. CDR1 SEHNR and CDR2 FQNEAQ come from the germline V gene (reference sequence). The V end lost 4 bases, the J end lost 8 bases, and 24 bases lay between the germline ends. The CDR3 DNA follows: TGTGCCAGCAGCTCGGAGGCAGGGGCGTTGATAACGGACATTCAGTACTTC. Amino acids: CASSSEAGALITDIQYF.

The V call is TRBV2, the J call TRBJ1-5; D might be TRBD1 (5 bases). The germline gives CDR1 SNHLY, CDR2 FYNNEI. Trimming cost V 11 bases and J 3 bases, with 20 bases left between them. This CDR3 comprises 15 residues. CDR3 DNA: TGTGCCGAACGACGGGACCCCAGGCTCAATCAGCCCCAGCATTTT. This translates into CAERRDPRLNQPQHF. The entire variable domain, with the rest obtained from reference TRBV2 and TRBJ1-5, is as follows: EPEVTQTPSHQVTQMGQEVILRCVPISNHLYFYWYRQILGQKVEFLVSFYNNEISEKSEIFDDQFSVERPDGSNFTLKIRSTKLEDSAMYFCAERRDPRLNQPQHFGDGTRLSIL.

V gene TRBV19 combines with J gene TRBJ1-1; tentative D call: TRBD1 (5 bases). The V end lost 7 bases, the J end lost 6 bases, and 12 bases lay between the germline ends. The germline CDR1 and CDR2 sequences are LNHDA and SQIVND (reference sequence). This CDR3 spans 12 amino acids. The CDR3 DNA sequence: TGTGCCAGTACTGCCAGGGACGCTGAAGCTTTCTTT. Protein sequence: CASTARDAEAFF.

The chain has TRBV4-1 and TRBJ1-6; D unresolved. This CDR3 is 13 amino acids long. Looked up from germline, CDR1 is MGHRA and CDR2 is YSYEKL. V was cut by 3 bases and J by 7 bases, with 7 bases left in between. The chain's CDR3 is CASSQEVNSPLHF. CDR3 DNA sequence: TGCGCCAGCAGCCAGGAAGTGAATTCACCCCTCCACTTT.